This T cell receptor (beta chain) comes out of a study of Ad26.COV2.S vaccination and SARS-CoV-2 variants. Study as a whole: The authors gave Ad26.COV2.S intramuscularly, either once or twice 56 days apart.

Described treatment: some 19 received Ad26.COV2.S at low or high dose, single or two shots; several received placebo; per-sample allocation not given. Sampling occurred on day 63 after the first vaccine or placebo injection. Wuhan-strain SARS-CoV-2 spike was expressed by the Ad26 vector that made up the vaccine. Trimming cost V 7 bases and J 1 base; bases outside gene matches: 5. CDR1 is LNHDA and CDR2 is SQIVND in the germline V gene (reference sequence). The CDR3 runs to 15 residues. TCRdb's table, derived via immunoSEQ multiplex PCR, lists solely in-frame clones and lacks some. In the table there are roughly 300,000 clones, about 85% of which are singletons. A remark on this clone: Its antigen is undetermined.

The study's findings and limits: Total T cell responses, in the TCR breadth and depth analyses, may have been underestimated. Reportedly, after vaccination the spike-specific CD8+ and CD4+ T cell responses displayed substantial breadth.

The rearrangement joins TRBV19 to TRBJ2-3; 10 bases are a match to TRBD2. The TCR comes from a person between 18 and 59 years old who received the Ad26.COV2.S COVID-19 vaccine or a placebo. Specimen: peripheral blood, collected in a trial of Ad26.COV2.S vaccine versus placebo. CDR3 sequence reads: CASTPGLAGTDTQYF. CDR3 in DNA: TGTGCCAGTACCCCCGGACTAGCGGGCACAGATACGCAGTATTTT.